This TCR beta chain came from a study of T-cell memory formation after mild COVID-19 (dated by TCRdb to about 2021). Looking at the study overall: TCR sequence clusters from the two donors were largely donor specific. In two donors, T-cell clones that expanded and contracted after mild COVID-19 were followed by sequencing TCRalpha and TCRbeta repertoires longitudinally. The cohort was made up of two young adult volunteers, one female and one male, who were previously healthy. The study at large found these results: Contracting CD4+ clones turned up mainly in the CM and EM memory subsets, whereas EMRA was where CD8+ clones were enriched. SARS-CoV-2 specificity of the second-wave clones peaking on day 37 was not confirmed. Only two mild cases were covered by the study, and larger cohorts that include severe cases with pre-infection samples were considered necessary. Some responding clones were detected in pre-infection memory, which suggested that pre-existing cross-reactive memory T cells had joined the SARS-CoV-2 response. Balanced CD4/CD8 phenotypes were observed for clones contracting from day 15 to 85, whereas a bias towards CD4+ was observed for a second wave of clones expanding from day 15 to 37.

The sample holds a few counts of this clonotype. There is no known antigen for this receptor. No per-base quality is available; no much larger clone lies one base away. Ficoll-Paque density gradient centrifugation was the method used to isolate PBMCs. The trim is 6 bases for V and 5 bases for J, with a gap of 16 bases between the germline ends. CDR1 MGHRA and CDR2 YSYEKL were looked up in the germline V gene. The CDR3 runs 15 residues from the cysteine to the phenylalanine. Of all the DNA, just the CDR3 is kept, 45 bases in frame from base 1. Instrument on record: Illumina NovaSeq 6000. Using 5'RACE with constant-segment primers, TCRalpha and TCRbeta cDNA libraries were constructed, with sample barcodes and unique molecular identifiers added in the process. RNA was extracted from every sample with Trizol reagent. Library amplification was performed in two PCR steps, and a second sample barcode and Illumina TruSeq adapters were introduced in the second step. Sequencing of the libraries was done on an Illumina NovaSeq, producing 2 x 150 bp paired-end reads. The authors' pipeline ran thus. The reads were demultiplexed and collapsed into UMI-guided consensus sequences using migec v1.2.7. Using mixcr v2.1.11, UMI consensuses were aligned to TRA and TRB V and J templates and then assembled into clonotypes. Expanded or contracted clonotypes were those called significant by both edgeR and NoisET, with noise models trained on biological replicates. For edgeR calls, the thresholds were a false discovery rate-adjusted p below 0.01 and a log2 fold-change of 1. PCA with hierarchical clustering of max-normalized trajectories of the 1000 most abundant clonotypes was used as exploratory dynamics analysis. Each responding clone was given a CD4 or CD8 phenotype based on the CD4+ and CD8+ repertoires, which had been sequenced separately. TCRdb cleaned the public reads at Q25 with fastp, built clones with MiXCR and kept in-frame beta chains. Identical CDR3 protein sequences are pooled into one entry, listed with their most common genes and DNA. These V and J calls derive from TCRdb rather than the authors' analysis. The sample table contains more than 120,000 distinct CDR3 sequences; only one count was recorded for roughly a fifth of them. The top ten clones comprise 2% to 2.5% of the sample.

Sequenced input: PBMCs or a T cell subset sorted from them (not recorded which). The TCR sequence derives from an adult woman who had mild COVID-19 (a few samples of this study predate the infection). The sample titles of this study are shuffled in the database, so cell type and time point are left out; the donor was told from shared clones. The rearrangement joined TRBV4-1 to TRBJ1-4; TRBD1 might be the D gene, on 5 matching bases. The DNA reads TGCGCCAGCAGACAACCTGGGACCAAAAATGAAAAACTGTTTTTT. This translates into CASRQPGTKNEKLFF.